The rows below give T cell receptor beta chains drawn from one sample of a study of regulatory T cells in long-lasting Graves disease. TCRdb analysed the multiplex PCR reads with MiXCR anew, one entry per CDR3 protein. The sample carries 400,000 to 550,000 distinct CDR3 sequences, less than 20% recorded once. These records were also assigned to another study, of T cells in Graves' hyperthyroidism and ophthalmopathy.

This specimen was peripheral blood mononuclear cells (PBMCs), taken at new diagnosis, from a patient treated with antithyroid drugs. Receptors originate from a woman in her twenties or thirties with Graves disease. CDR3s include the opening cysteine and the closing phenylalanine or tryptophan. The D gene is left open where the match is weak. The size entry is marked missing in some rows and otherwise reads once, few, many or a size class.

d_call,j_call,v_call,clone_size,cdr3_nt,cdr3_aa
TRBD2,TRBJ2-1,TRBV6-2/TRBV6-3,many,TGTGCCAGCAGTGACCGCGGGAGCGCCTACAATGAGCAGTTCTTC,CASSDRGSAYNEQFF
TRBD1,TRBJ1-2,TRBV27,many,TGTGCCAGCAGTAATTCGGACAGGGGCTACTATGGCTACACCTTC,CASSNSDRGYYGYTF
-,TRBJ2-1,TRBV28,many,TGTGCCACGTACCACCAGGGATTTCTAGTCAATGAGCAGTTCTTC,CATYHQGFLVNEQFF
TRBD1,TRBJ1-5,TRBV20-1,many,TGCAGTGCTAGAGTCAGGGGACAGGAAAGTCAGCCCCAGCATTTT,CSARVRGQESQPQHF
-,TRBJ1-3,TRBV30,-,TGTGCCTGGAGCGGCTCTGGAAACACCATATATTTT,CAWSGSGNTIYF
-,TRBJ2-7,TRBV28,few,TGTGCCAGCAGCGCTAGGAACTTCTACGAGCAGTACTTC,CASSARNFYEQYF
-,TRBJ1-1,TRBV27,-,TGTGCCAGCAGTTACCTCGGTCGTCCGGGGCCGAGGGGTGAAGCTTTCTTT,CASSYLGRPGPRGEAFF
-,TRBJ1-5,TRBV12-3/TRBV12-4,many,TGTGCCAGCAGTGACCTTCCCCGAACAGGAAATCAGCCCCAGCATTTT,CASSDLPRTGNQPQHF
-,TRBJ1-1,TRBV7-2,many,TGTGCCAGCAGCCCGGACTGGGAGGACACTGAAGCTTTCTTT,CASSPDWEDTEAFF
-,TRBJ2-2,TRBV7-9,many,TGTGCCAGCAGCTCCACGGGACACCCGAACACCGGGGAGCTGTTTTTT,CASSSTGHPNTGELFF
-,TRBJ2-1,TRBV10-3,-,TGTGCCATCACCAGGAAGGACAGTCCAAACTCCTACAATGAGCAGTTCTTC,CAITRKDSPNSYNEQFF
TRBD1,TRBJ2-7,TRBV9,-,TGTGCCAGCAGCGGCGGGACAGGGGGTTCCTACGAGCAGTACTTC,CASSGGTGGSYEQYF
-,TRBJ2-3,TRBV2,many,TGTGCCAGCATATTTTCCGTCTTTAGCACAGATACGCAGTATTTT,CASIFSVFSTDTQYF
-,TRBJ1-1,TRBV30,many,TGTGCCTGGAGACCGGGCCGGACTGAAGCTTTCTTT,CAWRPGRTEAFF
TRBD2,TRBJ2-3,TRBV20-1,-,TGCAGTGCTAGAGATCGTCCGACTAGCGGGACAGATACGCAGTATTTT,CSARDRPTSGTDTQYF
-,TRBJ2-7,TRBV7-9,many,TGTGCCAGCAGCTACCCCCCGGTGGGGCGGGCGGCCTACGAGCAGTACTTC,CASSYPPVGRAAYEQYF
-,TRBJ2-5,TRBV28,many,TGTGCCAGTAGGACAGCCCACCAAGAGACCCAGTACTTC,CASRTAHQETQYF
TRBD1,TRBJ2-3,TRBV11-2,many,TGTGCCAGCAGCTTAGCGGGACAGCGGCCAGATACGCAGTATTTT,CASSLAGQRPDTQYF
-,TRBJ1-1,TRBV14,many,TGTGCCAGCAGCCCGGGCCCTGGACGGAAGAACACTGAAGCTTTCTTT,CASSPGPGRKNTEAFF
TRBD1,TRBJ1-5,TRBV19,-,TGTGCCAGTACCCGCCGGACAGGGGCCAATAGCAATCAGCCCCAGCATTTT,CASTRRTGANSNQPQHF
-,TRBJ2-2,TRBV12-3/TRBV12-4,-,TGTGCCAGCAGTTTTATTAGGGCATCCGGGGAGCTGTTTTTT,CASSFIRASGELFF
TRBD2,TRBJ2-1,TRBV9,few,TGTGCCAGCAGCGCCGTCACTAGCGGGATTGGGAATGAGCAGTTCTTC,CASSAVTSGIGNEQFF
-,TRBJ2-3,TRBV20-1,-,TGCAGTGCTTCACCGACTTCGACTAGTCTTGGCACAGATACGCAGTATTTT,CSASPTSTSLGTDTQYF
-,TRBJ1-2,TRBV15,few,TGTGCCACCAGCCGCAGACACTTGGATGGCTACACCTTC,CATSRRHLDGYTF
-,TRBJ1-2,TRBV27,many,TGTGCCAGCAGTTTATCGCTAACTAACTATGGCTACACCTTC,CASSLSLTNYGYTF
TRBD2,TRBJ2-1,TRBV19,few,TGTGCCAGTAGTATCCTCTCCGGGACTAGCGATGAGCAGTTCTTC,CASSILSGTSDEQFF
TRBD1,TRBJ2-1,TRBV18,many,TGTGCCAGCTCACCGCGGACCGGGACAGGGAACGAGCAGTTCTTC,CASSPRTGTGNEQFF
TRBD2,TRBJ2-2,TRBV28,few,TGTGCCAGTTGGGGGGGACTGATGAACACCGGGGAGCTGTTTTTT,CASWGGLMNTGELFF
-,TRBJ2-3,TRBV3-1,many,TGTGCCAGTACCCGGGACGCCCAGACAGATACGCAGTATTTT,CASTRDAQTDTQYF
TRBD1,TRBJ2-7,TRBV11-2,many,TGTGCCAGCAGCTTGCACAGGGGAACCTACGAGCAGTACTTC,CASSLHRGTYEQYF
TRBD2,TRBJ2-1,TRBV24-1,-,TGTGCCACCAGTGAGGCGGGAGATGAGCAGTTCTTC,CATSEAGDEQFF
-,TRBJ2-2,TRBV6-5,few,TGTGCCAGCAGTTACGAATCCACCGGGGAGCTGTTTTTT,CASSYESTGELFF
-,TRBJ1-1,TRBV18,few,TGTGCCAGCTCACCACGTACAGGGTCCTGGGGCACTGAAGCTTTCTTT,CASSPRTGSWGTEAFF